Detailed here is one T cell receptor beta chain. The antigen is unknown. CDR3 length: 15 residues. With 3 bases removed from V and 0 bases from J, the gap between germline ends came to 10 bases. Germline lookup yields CDR1 MNHEY and CDR2 SMNVEV (reference sequence). This record belongs to a study of T cell responses to AZD1222 COVID-19 vaccine. Broader study findings: Vaccination with two AZD1222 doses was followed by a rise in Spike-specific TCR breadth and depth. Epitopes outside B.1.351 and B.1.1.7 mutated regions reportedly drew nearly half of spike TCRs. Mostly white British, mostly female donors; authors suggested clonal diversity may be underestimated.

Produced via immunoSEQ multiplex PCR; TCRdb's table is partial and in-frame only. This sample yields tens of thousands of clones, of which approximately 89% are seen a single time; roughly 5.6% belongs to the top ten. The chain uses TRBV27 and TRBJ2-3; possibly TRBD1 or TRBD2 for D (6 bases each). The TCR sequence derives from an adult in good health. Sequencing was performed on peripheral blood, taken on day 0 of MenACWY control vaccination. The CDR3 protein is CASSLGGSSTDTQYF. The CDR3 DNA reads as TGTGCCAGCAGTTTGGGGGGCTCTAGCACAGATACGCAGTATTTT.